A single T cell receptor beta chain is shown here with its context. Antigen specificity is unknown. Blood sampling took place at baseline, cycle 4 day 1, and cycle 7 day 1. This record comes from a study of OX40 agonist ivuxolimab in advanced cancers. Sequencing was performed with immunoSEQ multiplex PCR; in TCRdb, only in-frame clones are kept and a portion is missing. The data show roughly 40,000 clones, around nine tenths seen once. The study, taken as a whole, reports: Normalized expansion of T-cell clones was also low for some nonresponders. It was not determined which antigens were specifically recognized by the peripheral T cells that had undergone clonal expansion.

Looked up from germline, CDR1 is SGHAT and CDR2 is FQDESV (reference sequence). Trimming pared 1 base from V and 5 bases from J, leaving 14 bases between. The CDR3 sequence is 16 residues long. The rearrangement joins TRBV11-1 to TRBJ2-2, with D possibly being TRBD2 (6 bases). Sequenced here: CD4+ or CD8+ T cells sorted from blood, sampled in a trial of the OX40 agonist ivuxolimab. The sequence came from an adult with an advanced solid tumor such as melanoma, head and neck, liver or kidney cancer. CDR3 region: CASSLGLAKGTGELFF. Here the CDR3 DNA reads TGTGCCAGCAGCTTAGGGCTAGCGAAGGGTACCGGGGAGCTGTTTTTT.